Presented here are 32 T cell receptor beta chains from one specimen sequenced in a study of T cell responses to AZD1222 COVID-19 vaccine. Clones were sequenced by immunoSEQ multiplex PCR, and TCRdb holds only the in-frame ones, with some missing. The profile shows 90,000 to 150,000 clones, 80% to 95% of them singletons. The source was peripheral blood, collected 28 days after the second AZD1222 dose. Receptors originate from an adult who received the AZD1222 COVID-19 vaccine.

This chain joins TRBV28 and TRBJ1-1; no definite D call. Germline V CDR1 and CDR2: MDHEN, SYDVKM. The V end was cut by 6 bases, the J end by 5 bases, with 13 bases between. The CDR3 totals 13 residues. CDR3 protein: CASRLGFWTEAFF. CDR3 bases: TGTGCCAGCAGATTGGGTTTCTGGACTGAAGCTTTCTTT.

The chain is built from TRBV6-5 and TRBJ1-2; D uncertain. Germline-derived CDR1 and CDR2 are MNHEY and SVGAGI. The CDR3 contains 13 residues. With 2 bases removed from V and 1 base from J, the gap between germline ends came to 5 bases. CDR3: CASSYVGNYGYTF. DNA for the CDR3: TGTGCCAGCAGTTACGTTGGTAACTATGGCTACACCTTC.

This chain uses TRBV10-1 with TRBJ2-7; D call uncertain. Germline-derived CDR1 and CDR2 are WNHNN and SYGVQD (reference sequence). V was pared by 0 bases and J by 6 bases, with 6 bases between. The CDR3 has 12 amino acids. For the CDR3, the DNA is TGCGCCAGCAGTGAGTCGGGTTCCGAGCAGTACTTC. Protein: CASSESGSEQYF.

V is TRBV19 and J is TRBJ1-1; D possibly corresponds to TRBD1 (6 bases). Trimming removed 3 bases at V and 9 bases at J, with 14 bases between. Germline V CDR1 and CDR2: LNHDA, SQIVND (reference sequence). This CDR3 contains 13 residues. CDR3 loop: CASSIQGQNKAFF. DNA for the CDR3: TGTGCCAGTAGTATTCAGGGGCAGAATAAAGCTTTCTTT. Supplemented by reference TRBV19 and TRBJ1-1, the full variable domain reads DGGITQSPKYLFRKEGQNVTLSCEQNLNHDAMYWYRQDPGQGLRLIYYSQIVNDFQKGDIAEGYSVSREKKESFPLTVTSAQKNPTAFYLCASSIQGQNKAFFGQGTRLTVV.

The rearrangement links TRBV12-3 or TRBV12-4 to TRBJ2-7; D possibly matches TRBD1 or TRBD2 (5 bases each). The V and J ends lost 5 bases and 6 bases respectively, with 11 bases between them. The length of the CDR3 is 12 residues. CDR3 nucleotides: TGTGCCAGCAGTCCAGGGACCTCCGAGCAGTACTTC. The encoded protein is CASSPGTSEQYF.

The chain uses TRBV6-4 and TRBJ1-2, with unresolved D. Trimming stripped 4 bases from V and 4 bases from J, with 25 bases between. The CDR3 is 18 amino acids. Germline CDR1 is MRHNA and CDR2 is SNTAGT. CDR3 protein: CASSVSSVPGLFPYGYTF. Written as DNA, the CDR3 is TGTGCCAGCAGTGTCTCCTCGGTGCCGGGATTGTTCCCCTATGGCTACACCTTC.

The chain links TRBV10-1 to TRBJ1-2; perhaps TRBD1 as D (6 bases). CDR3 length equals 13 residues. Germline V CDR1 and CDR2: WNHNN, SYGVQD (reference sequence). V was pared by 0 bases and J by 8 bases, with 10 bases between. CDR3 residues: CASSESGGLGYTF. DNA for the CDR3: TGCGCCAGCAGTGAGTCCGGGGGGCTCGGCTACACCTTC.

V is TRBV5-1 and J is TRBJ2-1; tentative D call: TRBD2 (6 bases). The length of the CDR3 is 13 residues. CDR1 SGHRS and CDR2 YFSETQ come from the germline V gene. V was trimmed by 0 bases and J by 9 bases, leaving 10 bases between them. The CDR3 is CASSLDGRGEQFF. CDR3 bases: TGCGCCAGCAGCTTGGATGGGCGGGGTGAGCAGTTCTTC. Filled out from reference TRBV5-1 and TRBJ2-1, the complete variable domain reads KAGVTQTPRYLIKTRGQQVTLSCSPISGHRSVSWYQQTPGQGLQFLFEYFSETQRNKGNFPGRFSGRQFSNSRSEMNVSTLELGDSALYLCASSLDGRGEQFFGPGTRLTVL.

This clone occurred a few times. The chain employs TRBV13 and TRBJ2-7; D not resolved. The CDR3 has 14 residues. V lost 5 bases to trimming and J lost 2 bases, with 13 bases between them. Looked up from germline, CDR1 is PRHDT and CDR2 is FYEKMQ (reference sequence). The CDR3 loop is CASSRGPRAYEQYF. CDR3 nucleotide sequence: TGTGCCAGCAGCCGAGGCCCCCGGGCCTACGAGCAGTACTTC. The full variable domain, its missing parts supplied by reference TRBV13 and TRBJ2-7, is AAGVIQSPRHLIKEKRETATLKCYPIPRHDTVYWYQQGPGQDPQFLISFYEKMQSDKGSIPDRFSAQQFSDYHSELNMSSLELGDSALYFCASSRGPRAYEQYFGPGTRLTVT.

This chain uses TRBV9 with TRBJ2-6; no clear D. CDR3 length: 15 amino acids. V was clipped by 2 bases and J by 0 bases, with 6 bases between them. The V gene's germline CDR1 is SGDLS and CDR2 YYNGEE. The chain's CDR3 is CASSVGISGANVLTF. CDR3 bases: TGTGCCAGCAGCGTTGGGATCTCTGGGGCCAACGTCCTGACTTTC.

The CDR3 protein is CASSLDTGGYSPLHF. The CDR3 nucleotides are TGTGCCAGCAGCCTTGACACAGGGGGTTATTCACCCCTCCACTTT. The V call is TRBV16, the J call TRBJ1-6; 8 bases agree with TRBD1. The germline gives CDR1 KGHSY, CDR2 FQNENV. The CDR3 spans 15 residues. Trimming took 4 bases from V and 8 from J; bases not matched to a gene: 7.

About this clone: The junction departs from the called germline gene at one end, perhaps through a read error. This chain's CDR3 is CASSLSPQGIQETQYF. The CDR3 DNA follows: TGTGCTAGCAGCTTATCCCCCCAGGGGATCCAAGAGACCCAGTACTTC. The V call is TRBV7-7, the J call TRBJ2-5; TRBD1 might be the D (6 bases). CDR1 is SSHAT, CDR2 FNYEAQ, per germline (reference sequence). The CDR3 totals 16 residues.

The chain has TRBV5-1 and TRBJ1-3; D is uncertain. Deletions cut 0 bases from V and 1 base from J, with 11 bases between. Germline V CDR1 and CDR2: SGHRS, YFSETQ. CDR3 length: 16 residues. The CDR3 nucleotides are TGCGCCAGCAGCTTGGGCCTGGTGGGTTCTGGAAACACCATATATTTT. This encodes CASSLGLVGSGNTIYF.

A single count supports this clone. The genes are TRBV28 and TRBJ1-1, with D tentatively TRBD1 (5 bases). CDR3 size: 13 residues. The V end was cut by 6 bases, the J end by 7 bases, with 15 bases between. Germline V gives CDR1 MDHEN, CDR2 SYDVKM. The CDR3 loop reads CASRLRTFNEAFF. In DNA, the CDR3 is TGTGCCAGCAGACTAAGGACATTTAATGAAGCTTTCTTT. The whole variable domain, remainder taken from reference TRBV28 and TRBJ1-1, is DVKVTQSSRYLVKRTGEKVFLECVQDMDHENMFWYRQDPGLGLRLIYFSYDVKMKEKGDIPEGYSVSREKKERFSLILESASTNQTSMYLCASRLRTFNEAFFGQGTRLTVV.

The rearrangement links TRBV5-1 to TRBJ1-2; maybe TRBD1 (5 bases). This CDR3 comprises 14 residues. V dropped 4 bases and J dropped 1 base, with 11 bases sitting between them. From germline, CDR1 is SGHRS and CDR2 YFSETQ. The CDR3 loop is CASSPPGGNYGYTF. The CDR3 nucleotides are TGCGCCAGCAGCCCCCCGGGGGGTAACTATGGCTACACCTTC.

V usage is TRBV28 and J usage is TRBJ2-5; 11 nucleotides align to TRBD1. V dropped 6 bases and J dropped 5; count of bases not matched to a gene: 8. This CDR3 has 15 amino acids. Germline CDR1 and CDR2: MDHEN and SYDVKM. The CDR3 loop reads CASSRRTGGVETQYF. CDR3 bases: TGTGCCAGCAGCAGGAGGACAGGGGGCGTCGAGACCCAGTACTTC.

V usage is TRBV7-2 and J usage is TRBJ2-2; 7 bases are shared with TRBD1. V lost 5 bases and J lost 5; bases outside the gene matches: 5. CDR3 size: 14 residues. The germline V gene encodes CDR1 SGHTA and CDR2 FQGNSA. The CDR3 DNA reads as TGTGCCAGCAGCCTGACAGGGTTGACCGGGGAGCTGTTTTTT. Protein: CASSLTGLTGELFF.

This clone was seen a few times. This chain links TRBV5-1 with TRBJ2-1, with D possibly TRBD2 on 6 matching bases. Germline CDR1 reads SGHRS; CDR2 reads YFSETQ. The CDR3 sequence is 15 residues long. Trimming stripped 0 bases from V and 2 bases from J, with 9 bases between. Here the CDR3 reads CASSLGLATYNEQFF. DNA of the CDR3: TGCGCCAGCAGCTTGGGCCTAGCGACCTACAATGAGCAGTTCTTC.

V is TRBV6-1 and J is TRBJ2-3, with D uncertain. The germline CDR1 and CDR2 sequences are MNHNS and SASEGT. This CDR3 contains 13 residues. V lost 1 base and J lost 8, with 10 bases in between. Here the CDR3 DNA reads TGTGCCAGCAGTGAAGTCGATGGTGGTACGCAGTATTTT. This encodes CASSEVDGGTQYF.

The rearrangement uses TRBV2 and TRBJ1-1; D is possibly TRBD1 (6 bases). Germline-derived CDR1 and CDR2 are SNHLY and FYNNEI. This CDR3 comprises 13 residues. The V end lost 3 bases, the J end lost 7 bases, and 12 bases lay between the germline ends. The CDR3 is CASSDGGAIEAFF. As DNA, the CDR3 is TGTGCCAGCAGTGATGGGGGGGCTATTGAAGCTTTCTTT.

The chain recombines TRBV18 with TRBJ2-5; no clear D gene. Germline V CDR1 and CDR2: KGHSH, LQKENI. V was cut by 0 bases and J by 5 bases, with 10 bases left in between. The CDR3 extends over 14 amino acids. The CDR3 spells CASSPPGRWETQYF. DNA for the CDR3: TGTGCCAGCTCACCACCAGGACGGTGGGAGACCCAGTACTTC.

This sequence joins TRBV27 and TRBJ2-1, with 7 nucleotides matching TRBD1. The CDR3 length is 12 residues. V trimming: 3 bases; J trimming: 16 bases; junction bases outside the gene matches: 9. Germline V gives CDR1 MNHEY, CDR2 SMNVEV (reference sequence). CDR3 region: CASSLDRDRVFF. The CDR3 region has the DNA TGTGCCAGCAGTTTGGACCGGGACAGAGTCTTCTTC.

V usage is TRBV18 and J usage is TRBJ1-5, with a possible D match to TRBD1 (5 bases). This CDR3 has 15 amino acids. The V end lost 6 bases, the J end lost 0 bases, and 12 bases lay between the germline ends. The germline V gene encodes CDR1 KGHSH and CDR2 LQKENI. CDR3 sequence (DNA): TGTGCCAGCTCGCTCCAGGGCCCTAGCAATCAGCCCCAGCATTTT. Encoded protein: CASSLQGPSNQPQHF.

This clone was detected once. This chain connects TRBV3-1 (or the pseudogene TRBV3-2) to TRBJ1-1; TRBD1 matches at 7 bases. CDR3 length: 14 amino acids. V was pared by 1 base and J by 7 bases, with 6 bases of the junction left unmatched. Germline V gene sequence: CDR1 LGHDT, CDR2 YNNKEL (reference sequence). CDR3 sequence (DNA): TGTGCCAGCAGCCAAGTGGGGGACAGCCGTGAAGCTTTCTTT. Amino acid sequence: CASSQVGDSREAFF.

The chain is built from TRBV28 and TRBJ2-5, with D perhaps matching TRBD2 (6 bases). Per the germline V gene, CDR1 is MDHEN and CDR2 is SYDVKM. Between the trimmed V and J ends, which lost 2 bases and 0 bases, there was a span of 13 bases. This CDR3 spans 16 amino acids. The CDR3 region is CASSLAAGTYQETQYF. DNA of the CDR3: TGTGCCAGCAGTTTAGCGGCAGGGACTTACCAAGAGACCCAGTACTTC.

J is TRBJ2-7 and V is TRBV28; D not certain. Germline V CDR1 and CDR2: MDHEN, SYDVKM. The CDR3 runs 13 residues. V was clipped by 3 bases and J by 3 bases, with 9 bases between them. CDR3 in DNA: TGTGCCAGCAGTTTCTTTTCCCTCTACGAGCAGTACTTC. It encodes CASSFFSLYEQYF.

The chain recombines TRBV5-1 with TRBJ1-1; TRBD1 might be the D (5 bases). Trimming took 5 bases from V and 1 from J, leaving 9 bases between them. Germline-derived CDR1 and CDR2 are SGHRS and YFSETQ. There are 13 residues in the CDR3. The CDR3 DNA reads as TGCGCCAGCAGTCTCGGGGCGAACACTGAAGCTTTCTTT. It translates to CASSLGANTEAFF.

The chain recombines TRBV19 with TRBJ1-5; no definite D call. CDR3 length: 13 residues. The germline V gene encodes CDR1 LNHDA and CDR2 SQIVND (reference sequence). V was clipped by 5 bases and J by 7 bases, with 12 bases between them. The CDR3: CASSLQYGQPQHF. In nucleotides, the CDR3 is TGTGCCAGTAGTCTCCAATATGGGCAGCCCCAGCATTTT.

The chain joins TRBV2 to TRBJ2-4, with D possibly being TRBD1 (5 bases). Looked up from germline, CDR1 is SNHLY and CDR2 is FYNNEI. Trimming took 5 bases from V and 0 from J, leaving 14 bases between them. The length of the CDR3 is 16 residues. The CDR3 reads CASSTQGLLAKNIQYF. The CDR3 bases are TGTGCCAGCAGTACGCAGGGTCTATTAGCCAAAAACATTCAGTACTTC. The whole variable domain, filled in from reference TRBV2 and TRBJ2-4, reads EPEVTQTPSHQVTQMGQEVILRCVPISNHLYFYWYRQILGQKVEFLVSFYNNEISEKSEIFDDQFSVERPDGSNFTLKIRSTKLEDSAMYFCASSTQGLLAKNIQYFGAGTRLSVL.

Comments on this clone: Germline and junction disagree at one end, which may indicate a read error. The chain joins TRBV6-5 to TRBJ2-7; 7 bases line up with TRBD1. Germline loops: CDR1 MNHEY, CDR2 SVGAGI. This CDR3 contains 15 residues. CDR3 DNA: TGTGCCAGCAGTGACTCCGGGACAGCCCTCTACGAGCAGTACTTC. The encoded protein is CASSDSGTALYEQYF.

The chain links TRBV19 to TRBJ1-5; 10 bases are a match to TRBD1. The CDR3 totals 15 residues. Germline V CDR1 and CDR2: LNHDA, SQIVND (reference sequence). Losses at the gene ends were 5 bases for V and 6 bases for J; bases not matched to a gene: 7. The CDR3 coding sequence is TGTGCCAGTAGTCAGGGACAGGGGCAAGGTCAGCCCCAGCATTTT. Protein: CASSQGQGQGQPQHF.

The chain links TRBV6-5 to TRBJ2-5; D remains unclear. V gave up 4 bases and J gave up 7 bases, with 7 bases separating them. Germline values: CDR1 MNHEY, CDR2 SVGAGI. The CDR3 length is 11 residues. In nucleotides, the CDR3 is TGTGCCAGCAGTTTCCGTTCGACCCAGTACTTC. It is translated as CASSFRSTQYF.